This TCR beta chain is drawn from a study of T cells in Graves' hyperthyroidism and ophthalmopathy. The CDR3 covers 11 residues. The germline gives CDR1 SEHNR, CDR2 FQNEAQ (reference sequence). V lost 8 bases, J lost 1 base, and 5 bases lay in between. Amplified TCR beta CDR3 regions came from RNA transcripts. The HTBI primer set drove a first-round RT-PCR of the TCR CDR3. MiXCR, run by TCRdb on the multiplex PCR reads, gives a single entry per CDR3 protein. The table records more than 450,000 distinct CDR3 sequences, 14% of them present only once. Study-wide results and limits: A model using 13 V-J features told ophthalmopathy apart from stable hyperthyroidism.

Uncontrolled infection, other autoimmune disease, pregnancy or lactation excluded patients. There are many counts of this clonotype. Its specificity is not known. Specimen: blood. The TCR comes from a woman between 40 and 55 years old with Graves' hyperthyroidism. The chain uses TRBV7-9 and TRBJ1-1; no clear D gene. CDR3 region: CASGWNTEAFF. Here the CDR3 DNA reads TGTGCCAGCGGTTGGAACACTGAAGCTTTCTTT. Full variable domain (missing parts from reference TRBV7-9 and TRBJ1-1): DTGVSQNPRHKITKRGQNVTFRCDPISEHNRLYWYRQTLGQGPEFLTYFQNEAQLEKSRLLSDRFSAERPKGSFSTLEIQRTEQGDSAMYLCASGWNTEAFFGQGTRLTVV.